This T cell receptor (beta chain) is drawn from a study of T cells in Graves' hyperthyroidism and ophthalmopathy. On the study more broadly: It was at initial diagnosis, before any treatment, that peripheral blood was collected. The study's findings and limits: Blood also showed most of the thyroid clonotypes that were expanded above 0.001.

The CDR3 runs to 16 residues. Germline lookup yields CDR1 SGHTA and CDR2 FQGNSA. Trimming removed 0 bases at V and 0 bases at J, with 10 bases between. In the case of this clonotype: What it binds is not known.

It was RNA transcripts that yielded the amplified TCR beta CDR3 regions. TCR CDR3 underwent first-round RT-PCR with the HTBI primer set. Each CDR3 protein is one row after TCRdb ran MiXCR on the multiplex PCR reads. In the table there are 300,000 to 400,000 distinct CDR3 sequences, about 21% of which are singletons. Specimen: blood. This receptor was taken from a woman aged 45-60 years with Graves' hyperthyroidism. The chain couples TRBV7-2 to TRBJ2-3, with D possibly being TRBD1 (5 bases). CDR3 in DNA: TGTGCCAGCAGCTTAGCGCGTGGGGCTAGCACAGATACGCAGTATTTT. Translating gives CASSLARGASTDTQYF.